The subject of this entry is one T cell receptor (beta chain). The data stem from a study of blood T cell repertoires in COVID-19. For the study at large: Italy, Spain and the United States were the sources of the convalescent and acute COVID-19 samples.

Trimming cost V 0 bases and J 4 bases; bases outside gene matches: 1. Germline V gives CDR1 LGHNA, CDR2 YSLEER. This CDR3 spans 15 amino acids. Authors' processing steps: Amplifying reference gene primers gave estimates of nucleated cell counts. The repertoire was sequenced with immunoSEQ multiplex PCR; TCRdb's copy has only in-frame clones and lacks some. The V and J calls and the clone size are those of that table, but D and trimming were determined from the DNA. This table holds some 200,000 clones, about 85% found once. This sequence originates from a woman aged 60 to 75 who had recovered from COVID-19. Specimen: peripheral blood. The genes are TRBV4-3 and TRBJ2-3; 10 nucleotides align to TRBD2. The CDR3 region has the DNA TGCGCCAGCAGCCAAGACGGGACTAGCGCAGATACGCAGTATTTT. Protein product: CASSQDGTSADTQYF.